These T cell receptor beta chains were read from a single sample in a study of blood T cell repertoires in COVID-19. Profiling relied on immunoSEQ multiplex PCR, and the TCRdb table lists in-frame clones only, not all of them. Of about 390,000 clones in the sample, approximately 90% were seen once. Sequenced: PBMCs or T cells enriched from blood (not recorded which). The source is a woman aged 50 to 65 who had recovered from COVID-19. Each CDR3 is given with its conserved first and last residue. The D gene is left open where the match is weak. Size is stated for part of the rows, as once, few or many counts, or as a class when the clone is expanded.

clone_size: once; v_call: TRBV4-1; j_call: TRBJ1-1; d_call: .; cdr3_nt: TGCGCCAGCAGCCCGTCGCAGGCGAACACTGAAGCTTTCTTT; cdr3_aa: CASSPSQANTEAFF
clone_size: .; v_call: TRBV5-1; j_call: TRBJ1-6; d_call: .; cdr3_nt: TGCGCCAGCAGCTTGTTTCCAGGGCGTTATAATTCACCCCTCCACTTT; cdr3_aa: CASSLFPGRYNSPLHF
clone_size: .; v_call: TRBV28; j_call: TRBJ1-2; d_call: TRBD1; cdr3_nt: TGTGCCAGCAGTCTACAGGGGGCGCCGCGGGGCTACACCTTC; cdr3_aa: CASSLQGAPRGYTF
clone_size: .; v_call: TRBV5-4; j_call: TRBJ2-7; d_call: .; cdr3_nt: TGTGCCAGCAGCTTGCACTTAACCTACGAGCAGTACTTC; cdr3_aa: CASSLHLTYEQYF
clone_size: .; v_call: TRBV11-2; j_call: TRBJ1-1; d_call: .; cdr3_nt: TGTGCCAGCAGCTTAGGAGCAGGGGCAACTGAAGCTTTCTTT; cdr3_aa: CASSLGAGATEAFF
clone_size: .; v_call: TRBV5-1; j_call: TRBJ2-2; d_call: TRBD2; cdr3_nt: TGCGCCAGCAGCTACCCTCGGGGGGAGAGGAACACCGGGGAGCTGTTTTTT; cdr3_aa: CASSYPRGERNTGELFF
clone_size: .; v_call: TRBV7-2; j_call: TRBJ1-2; d_call: TRBD1; cdr3_nt: TGTGCCAGCAGCGGACAGGGAACCAACTATGGCTACACCTTC; cdr3_aa: CASSGQGTNYGYTF
clone_size: .; v_call: TRBV18; j_call: TRBJ2-7; d_call: .; cdr3_nt: TGTGCCAGCTCCCCCCCCTCAGTCTTCTACGAGCAGTACTTC; cdr3_aa: CASSPPSVFYEQYF
clone_size: .; v_call: TRBV19; j_call: TRBJ1-5; d_call: .; cdr3_nt: TGTGCCAGTAGTAGGTGGCAAATTAGCAATCAGCCCCAGCATTTT; cdr3_aa: CASSRWQISNQPQHF
clone_size: .; v_call: TRBV7-8; j_call: TRBJ1-6; d_call: .; cdr3_nt: TGTGCCAGCAGCTTAAGAGATTATAATTCACCCCTCCACTTT; cdr3_aa: CASSLRDYNSPLHF
clone_size: .; v_call: TRBV21-1; j_call: TRBJ1-3; d_call: .; cdr3_nt: TGTGCCAGCAGCAAAGTCGACAGGGGGCGCCTTGGTGGAAACACCATATATTTT; cdr3_aa: CASSKVDRGRLGGNTIYF
clone_size: .; v_call: TRBV28; j_call: TRBJ1-2; d_call: TRBD1; cdr3_nt: TGTGCCAGCAGCTGGGACAGCCTCGGCTACACCTTC; cdr3_aa: CASSWDSLGYTF
clone_size: .; v_call: TRBV28; j_call: TRBJ1-2; d_call: TRBD1; cdr3_nt: TGTGCCAGCAGTTCGGGACAGGGCGGTGGCTACACCTTC; cdr3_aa: CASSSGQGGGYTF
clone_size: .; v_call: TRBV14; j_call: TRBJ1-1; d_call: .; cdr3_nt: TGTGCCAGCAGCCGGGTTGTGGGGGGTGAAGCTTTCTTT; cdr3_aa: CASSRVVGGEAFF
clone_size: .; v_call: TRBV4-1; j_call: TRBJ2-7; d_call: .; cdr3_nt: TGCGCCAGCAGCCAAGGCCAGGGGCTTTACGAGCAGTACTTC; cdr3_aa: CASSQGQGLYEQYF
clone_size: .; v_call: TRBV18; j_call: TRBJ2-1; d_call: .; cdr3_nt: TGTGCCAGCTCACACGGGGAGACGGGACAGTTCTTC; cdr3_aa: CASSHGETGQFF
clone_size: .; v_call: TRBV27; j_call: TRBJ1-2; d_call: TRBD1; cdr3_nt: TGTGCCAGCAGTTTATCTGTCCCAGGGGGCTATGGCTACACCTTC; cdr3_aa: CASSLSVPGGYGYTF
clone_size: .; v_call: TRBV12-3/TRBV12-4; j_call: TRBJ1-2; d_call: .; cdr3_nt: TGTGCCAGCAGTATCAGCGGGTTTGGCTACACCTTC; cdr3_aa: CASSISGFGYTF
clone_size: .; v_call: TRBV30; j_call: TRBJ1-4; d_call: .; cdr3_nt: TGTGCCTGGGAACTAGGACAGCCTCCGAGGGGTAATGAAAAACTGTTTTTT; cdr3_aa: CAWELGQPPRGNEKLFF
clone_size: .; v_call: TRBV7-9; j_call: TRBJ1-1; d_call: .; cdr3_nt: TGTGCCAGCAGCTTAGTGGGGGGACCCACTGAAGCTTTCTTT; cdr3_aa: CASSLVGGPTEAFF
clone_size: .; v_call: TRBV3-1/TRBV3-2; j_call: TRBJ1-2; d_call: .; cdr3_nt: TGTGCCAGCAGCCTACTCTTCTCTATACACACCTTC; cdr3_aa: CASSLLFSIHTF
clone_size: .; v_call: TRBV14; j_call: TRBJ2-7; d_call: .; cdr3_nt: TGTGCCAGCAGCCGGACAGCCCGCGAGCAGTACTTC; cdr3_aa: CASSRTAREQYF